The T cell receptor (beta chain) described here comes from a study of OX40 agonist ivuxolimab in advanced cancers. Whole-study context: Of the patients, three showed partial responses, one with hepatocellular carcinoma and two with cutaneous melanoma.

With autoimmune disease history or systemic immunosuppression, patients were excluded. Libraries were prepared by immunoSEQ multiplex PCR; TCRdb keeps only in-frame clonotypes and omits some of them. The sample has around 82,000 clones, about 91% seen once. Sequencing used CD4+ or CD8+ T cells sorted from blood, obtained in a trial of the OX40 agonist ivuxolimab. The sequence derives from an adult with an advanced solid tumor such as melanoma, head and neck, liver or kidney cancer.

Here the CDR3 DNA reads TGTGCCAGCAGCTTGCCGGGACAGCAAGTCTACGAGCAGTACTTC. Translation gives CASSLPGQQVYEQYF. The rearrangement uses TRBV5-4 and TRBJ2-7; 7 bases map to TRBD1. The CDR3 loop spans 15 amino acids. Germline CDR1 is SGHNT and CDR2 is YYREEE (reference sequence). The ends lost 1 base at V and 3 bases at J; junction bases unmatched: 7.